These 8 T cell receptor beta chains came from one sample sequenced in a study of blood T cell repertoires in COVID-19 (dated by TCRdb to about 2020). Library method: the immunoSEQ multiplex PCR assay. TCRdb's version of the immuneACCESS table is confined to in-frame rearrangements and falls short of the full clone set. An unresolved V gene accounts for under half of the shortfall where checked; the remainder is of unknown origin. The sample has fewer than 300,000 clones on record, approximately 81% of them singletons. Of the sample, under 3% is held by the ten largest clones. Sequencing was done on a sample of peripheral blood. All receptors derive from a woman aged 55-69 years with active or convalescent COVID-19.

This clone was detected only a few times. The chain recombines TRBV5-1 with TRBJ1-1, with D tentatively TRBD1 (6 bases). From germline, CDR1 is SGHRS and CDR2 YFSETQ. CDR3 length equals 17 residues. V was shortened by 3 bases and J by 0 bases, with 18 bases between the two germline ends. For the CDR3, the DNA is TGCGCCAGCAGCTCGATCTTTAACAGGGCCATGAACACTGAAGCTTTCTTT. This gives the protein CASSSIFNRAMNTEAFF. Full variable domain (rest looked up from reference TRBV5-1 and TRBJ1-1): KAGVTQTPRYLIKTRGQQVTLSCSPISGHRSVSWYQQTPGQGLQFLFEYFSETQRNKGNFPGRFSGRQFSNSRSEMNVSTLELGDSALYLCASSSIFNRAMNTEAFFGQGTRLTVV.

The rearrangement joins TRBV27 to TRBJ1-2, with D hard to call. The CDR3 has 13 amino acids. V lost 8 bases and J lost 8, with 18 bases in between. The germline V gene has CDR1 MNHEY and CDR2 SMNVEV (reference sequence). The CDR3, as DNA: TGTGCCAGCGGACGATGGGGAGTCGACGGCTACACCTTC. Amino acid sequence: CASGRWGVDGYTF.

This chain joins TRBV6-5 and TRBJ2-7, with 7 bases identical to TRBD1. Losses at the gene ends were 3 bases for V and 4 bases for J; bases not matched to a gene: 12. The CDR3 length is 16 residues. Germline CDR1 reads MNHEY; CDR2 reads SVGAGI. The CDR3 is CASSYVRGRRTYEQYF. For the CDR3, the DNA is TGTGCCAGCAGTTATGTTAGGGGGCGGAGGACTTACGAGCAGTACTTC.

The CDR3 DNA sequence: TGTGCCAGCAGCTCCGGATTTGGGGCGGGGGGGACAGATACGCAGTATTTT. Translating gives CASSSGFGAGGTDTQYF. This chain uses TRBV7-3 with TRBJ2-3, with 9 bases aligning to TRBD2. This CDR3 is 17 amino acids long. Germline values: CDR1 SGHTA, CDR2 FQGTGA. The V segment lost 4 bases and the J segment 3 bases; nucleotides outside the gene matches: 11.

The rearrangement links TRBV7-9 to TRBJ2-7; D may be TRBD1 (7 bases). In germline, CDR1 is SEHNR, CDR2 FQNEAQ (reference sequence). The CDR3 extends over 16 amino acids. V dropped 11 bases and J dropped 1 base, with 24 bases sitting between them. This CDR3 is CAGGGYRGGLSYEQYF. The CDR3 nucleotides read TGTGCCGGAGGGGGATACAGGGGAGGTTTATCCTACGAGCAGTACTTC.

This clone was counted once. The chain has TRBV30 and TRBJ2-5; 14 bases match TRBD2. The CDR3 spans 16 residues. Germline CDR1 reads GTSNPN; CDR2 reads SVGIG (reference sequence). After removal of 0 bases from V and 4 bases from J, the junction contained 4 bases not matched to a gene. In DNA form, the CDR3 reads TGTGCCTGGAGTGTAGGGACTAGCGGGGGCGCAGAGACCCAGTACTTC. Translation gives CAWSVGTSGGAETQYF.

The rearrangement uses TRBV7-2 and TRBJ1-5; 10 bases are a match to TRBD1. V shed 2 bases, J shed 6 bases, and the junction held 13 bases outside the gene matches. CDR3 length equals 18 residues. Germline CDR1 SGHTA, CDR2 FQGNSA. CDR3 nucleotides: TGTGCCAGCAGCTTAAGATGGGGGGACAGGGGTACGGGTCAGCCCCAGCATTTT. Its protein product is CASSLRWGDRGTGQPQHF.

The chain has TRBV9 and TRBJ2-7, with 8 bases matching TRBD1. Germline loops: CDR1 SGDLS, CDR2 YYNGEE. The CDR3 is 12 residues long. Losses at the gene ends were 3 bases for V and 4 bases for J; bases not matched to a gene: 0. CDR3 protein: CASSGQGYEQYF. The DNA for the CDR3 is TGTGCCAGCAGCGGACAGGGGTACGAGCAGTACTTC.